This TCR beta chain was captured in a study of T cells in Graves' hyperthyroidism and ophthalmopathy. Study details: Prior to any treatment, at the point of initial diagnosis, peripheral blood was collected.

V lost 3 bases, J lost 0 bases, and 6 bases lay in between. Germline V gene data show CDR1 as ENHRY and CDR2 as SYGVKD. This CDR3 has 14 amino acids. Used for diagnoses were clinical symptoms, serum thyroxine and TRAb, thyroid ultrasound and orbital computed tomography. This clonotype was counted between two and nine times. Antigen specificity is unknown. RNA transcripts yielded amplified TCR beta CDR3 regions. During a first-round RT-PCR of the TCR CDR3, the HTBI primer set was used. TCRdb re-analysed the multiplex PCR reads in MiXCR, keeping a single row per CDR3 protein. The sample contains 400,000 to 550,000 distinct CDR3 sequences, approximately 24% of which appear only once. General study findings and limits: Model-based prediction identified ophthalmopathy a median approximately 6 months prior to its onset. Most clonotypes expanded in the thyroid (above 0.001) were also present in blood.

The rearrangement joins TRBV10-3 to TRBJ1-5; no reliable D call. Sequencing input: blood. This clonotype was obtained from a woman in her 30s with Graves' ophthalmopathy. CDR3 sequence reads: CAISDGDSNQPQHF. For the CDR3, the DNA is TGTGCCATCAGTGACGGGGATAGCAATCAGCCCCAGCATTTT.